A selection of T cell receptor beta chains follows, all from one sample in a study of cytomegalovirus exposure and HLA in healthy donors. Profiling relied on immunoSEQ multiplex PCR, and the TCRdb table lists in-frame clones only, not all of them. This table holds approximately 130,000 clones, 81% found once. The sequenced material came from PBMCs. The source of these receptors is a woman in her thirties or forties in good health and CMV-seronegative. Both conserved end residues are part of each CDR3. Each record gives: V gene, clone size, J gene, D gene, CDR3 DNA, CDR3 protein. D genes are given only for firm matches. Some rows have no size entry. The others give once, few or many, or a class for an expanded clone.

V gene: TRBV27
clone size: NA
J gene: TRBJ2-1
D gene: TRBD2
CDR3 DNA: TGTGCCAGCAGTTCTAGCGGGAGGGCCTACAATGAGCAGTTCTTC
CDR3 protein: CASSSSGRAYNEQFF

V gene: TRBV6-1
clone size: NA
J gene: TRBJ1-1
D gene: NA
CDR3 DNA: TGTGCCAGCAGTGACCTCAGGGCACCGAACACTGAAGCTTTCTTT
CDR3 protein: CASSDLRAPNTEAFF

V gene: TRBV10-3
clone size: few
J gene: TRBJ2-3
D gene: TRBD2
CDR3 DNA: TGTGCCATCAGTGAGACGGGACTAGGGGGAGATACGCAGTATTTT
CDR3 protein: CAISETGLGGDTQYF

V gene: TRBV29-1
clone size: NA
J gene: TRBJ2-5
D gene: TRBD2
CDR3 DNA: TGCAGCGGGGGGGAGGGAAAAGAGACCCAGTACTTC
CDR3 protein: CSGGEGKETQYF

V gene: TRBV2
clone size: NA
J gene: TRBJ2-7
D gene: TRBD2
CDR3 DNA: TGTGCCACCACGCACGGAGCGGGGGTCATCGAGCAGTACTTC
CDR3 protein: CATTHGAGVIEQYF

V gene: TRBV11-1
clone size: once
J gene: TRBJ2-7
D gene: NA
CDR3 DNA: TGTGCCAGCAGCCTCTCCGGGGCCGGGGTACAGGGACGGAGCTACGAGCAGTACTTC
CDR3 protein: CASSLSGAGVQGRSYEQYF

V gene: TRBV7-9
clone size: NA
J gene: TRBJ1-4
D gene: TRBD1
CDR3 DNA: TGTGCCAGCAGCTTAGAAAACAGGGGGAGAAATGAAAAACTGTTTTTT
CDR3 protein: CASSLENRGRNEKLFF

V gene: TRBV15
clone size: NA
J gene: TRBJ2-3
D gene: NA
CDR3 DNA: TGTGCCACTAGGACTCACGGGGGCACAGATACGCAGTATTTT
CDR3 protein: CATRTHGGTDTQYF

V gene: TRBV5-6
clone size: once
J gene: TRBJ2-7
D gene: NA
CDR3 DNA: TGTGCCAGCAGCTTGGCCGCTGTTTACAGCTACGAGCAGTACTTC
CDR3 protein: CASSLAAVYSYEQYF

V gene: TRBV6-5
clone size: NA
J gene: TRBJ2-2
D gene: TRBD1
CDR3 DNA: TGTGCCAGCAGTTACGGACAGGGGTTCGCCGGGGAGCTGTTTTTT
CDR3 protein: CASSYGQGFAGELFF

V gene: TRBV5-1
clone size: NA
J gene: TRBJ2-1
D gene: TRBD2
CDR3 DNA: TGCGCCAGCAGCTCTCTAGCGGGGGCCTACAATGAGCAGTTCTTC
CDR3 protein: CASSSLAGAYNEQFF

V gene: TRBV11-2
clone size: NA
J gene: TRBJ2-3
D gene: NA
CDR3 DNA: TGTGCCAGCAGCTTAGTAGCGTCAGGTCCCACAGATACGCAGTATTTT
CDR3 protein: CASSLVASGPTDTQYF

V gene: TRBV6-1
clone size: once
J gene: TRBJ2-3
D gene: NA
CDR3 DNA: TGTGCCAGCAGGAGAGGTAGGGATACGCAGTATTTT
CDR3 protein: CASRRGRDTQYF

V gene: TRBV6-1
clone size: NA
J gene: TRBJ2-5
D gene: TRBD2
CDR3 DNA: TGTGCCAGCAGTGATCAACTAGCGGGGGGCCGCCAAGAGACCCAGTACTTC
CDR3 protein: CASSDQLAGGRQETQYF

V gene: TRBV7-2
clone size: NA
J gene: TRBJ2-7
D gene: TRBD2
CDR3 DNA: TGTGCCAGCAGCTCTGGTTATAGCGGGAGCTGGGAGCAGTACTTC
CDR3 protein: CASSSGYSGSWEQYF

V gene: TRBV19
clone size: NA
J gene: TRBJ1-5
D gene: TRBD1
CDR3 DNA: TGTGCCAGTAGCCCGGACAGGGGTTCTACTCAGCCCCAGCATTTT
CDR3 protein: CASSPDRGSTQPQHF

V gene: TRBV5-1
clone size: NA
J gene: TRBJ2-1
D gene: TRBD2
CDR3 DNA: TGCGCCAGCAGCTCCGGAGGGACTAGCGGGGCCTACAATGAGCAGTTCTTC
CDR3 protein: CASSSGGTSGAYNEQFF

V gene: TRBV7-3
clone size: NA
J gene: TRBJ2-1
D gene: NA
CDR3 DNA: TGTGCCAGCAGCTTCGGGTCGACTGACTACAATGAGCAGTTCTTC
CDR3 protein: CASSFGSTDYNEQFF

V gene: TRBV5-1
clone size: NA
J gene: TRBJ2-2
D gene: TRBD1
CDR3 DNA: TGCGCCAGCAGCTTGGCCCCGACAGGGCTCGGGGAGCTGTTTTTT
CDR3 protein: CASSLAPTGLGELFF

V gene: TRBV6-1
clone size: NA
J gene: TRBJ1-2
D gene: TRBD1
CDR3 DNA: TGTGCCAGCAGTGAACGCGGGACAGGGTTTCGTGGCTACACCTTC
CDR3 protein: CASSERGTGFRGYTF

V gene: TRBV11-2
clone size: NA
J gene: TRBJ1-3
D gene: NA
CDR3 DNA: TGTGCCAGCGCGCACGGGGGGAGGACCGGAAACACCATATATTTT
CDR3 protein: CASAHGGRTGNTIYF

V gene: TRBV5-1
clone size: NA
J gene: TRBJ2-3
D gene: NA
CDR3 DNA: TGCGCCAGCAGCCCCTGGTCGGGTTTCACAGATACGCAGTATTTT
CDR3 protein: CASSPWSGFTDTQYF

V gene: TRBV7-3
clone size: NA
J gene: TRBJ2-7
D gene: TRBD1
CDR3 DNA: TGTGCCAGCAGCTATTATAGGACAGGGGGAGACTCCTACGAGCAGTACTTC
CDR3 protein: CASSYYRTGGDSYEQYF

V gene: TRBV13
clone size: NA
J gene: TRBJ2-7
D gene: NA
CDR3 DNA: TGTGCCAGCAGCTGGGTTGTCGGGGGACGCGAGCAGTACTTC
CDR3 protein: CASSWVVGGREQYF

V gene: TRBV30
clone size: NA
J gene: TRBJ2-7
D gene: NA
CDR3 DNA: TGTGCCTACGAACAGGGCTACGAGCAGTACTTC
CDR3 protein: CAYEQGYEQYF

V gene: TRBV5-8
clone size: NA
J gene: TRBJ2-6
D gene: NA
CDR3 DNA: TGTGCCAGCAGCTTGGCTTCGGGGAGCGGGGCCAACGTCCTGACTTTC
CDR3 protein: CASSLASGSGANVLTF

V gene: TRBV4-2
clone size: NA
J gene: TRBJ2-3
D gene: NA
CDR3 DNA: TGTGCCAGCAGCCAAGCGGGGACTAGCACAGATACGCAGTATTTT
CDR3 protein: CASSQAGTSTDTQYF

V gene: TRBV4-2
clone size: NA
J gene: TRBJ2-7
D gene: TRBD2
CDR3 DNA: TGTGCCAGCAGCGGAAGCGGGGGCCCTGGGGACGAGCAGTACTTC
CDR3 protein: CASSGSGGPGDEQYF

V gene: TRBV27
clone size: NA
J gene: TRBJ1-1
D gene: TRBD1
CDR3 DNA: TGCGCCAGCAGTTTATCCGGGACAGGGGGCACTGAAGCTTTCTTT
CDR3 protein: CASSLSGTGGTEAFF

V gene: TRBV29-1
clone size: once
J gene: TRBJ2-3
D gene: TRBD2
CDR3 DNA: TGCAGCGTTGAGATTTTACTAGCGGGGGACCCAGATACGCAGTATTTT
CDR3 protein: CSVEILLAGDPDTQYF

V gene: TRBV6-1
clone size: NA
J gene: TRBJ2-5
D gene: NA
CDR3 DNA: TGTGCCAGCAGCGAGTACAGCCTAAGGTACTTC
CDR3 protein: CASSEYSLRYF

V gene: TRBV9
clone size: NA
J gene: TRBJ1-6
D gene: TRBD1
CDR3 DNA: TGTGCCAGCAGCGGGGACAGCCGATCACCCCTCCACTTT
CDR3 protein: CASSGDSRSPLHF

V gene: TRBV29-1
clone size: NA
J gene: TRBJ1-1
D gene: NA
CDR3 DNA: TGCAGCGTTGGGTATAGTTTAGCGAACACTGAAGCTTTCTTT
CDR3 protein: CSVGYSLANTEAFF

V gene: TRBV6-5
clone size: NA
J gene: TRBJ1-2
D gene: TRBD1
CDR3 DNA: TGTGCCAGCAGTCCCGGGACAGCTACTTTTGCCTACACCTTC
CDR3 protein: CASSPGTATFAYTF

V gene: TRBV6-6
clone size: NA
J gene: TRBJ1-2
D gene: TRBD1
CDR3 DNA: TGTGCCAGCACCCCCTGGACAGGGGGCTATGGCTACACCTTC
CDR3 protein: CASTPWTGGYGYTF

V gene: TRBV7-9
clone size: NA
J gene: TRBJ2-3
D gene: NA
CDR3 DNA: TGTGCCAGCAGCTTAGGAGGGCCTTTCTATTTT
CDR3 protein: CASSLGGPFYF

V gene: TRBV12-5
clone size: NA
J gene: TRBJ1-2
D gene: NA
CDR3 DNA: TGTGCTAGTGGTTGGGGAACAGGGACCTATGGCTACACCTTC
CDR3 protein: CASGWGTGTYGYTF

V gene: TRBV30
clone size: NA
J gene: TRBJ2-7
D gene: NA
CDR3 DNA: TGTGCCTGGAGGTCGAGGCACGAGCAGTACTTC
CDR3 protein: CAWRSRHEQYF

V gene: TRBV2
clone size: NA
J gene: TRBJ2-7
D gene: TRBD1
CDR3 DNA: TGTGCCAGCAGTCCTGGGACAGGGGGACCCTACGAGCAGTACTTC
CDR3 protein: CASSPGTGGPYEQYF

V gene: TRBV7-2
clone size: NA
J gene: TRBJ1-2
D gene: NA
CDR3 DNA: TGTGCCAGCAGTCAGGACATAGGCTACACCTTC
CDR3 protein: CASSQDIGYTF

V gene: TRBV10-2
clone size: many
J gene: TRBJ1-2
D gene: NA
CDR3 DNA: TGCGCCAGCAGTGTGGGGGGTTCTTATGGCTACACCTTC
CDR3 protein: CASSVGGSYGYTF